These 20 T cell receptor beta chains were sequenced from one sample in a study of cytomegalovirus exposure and HLA in healthy donors. The study ran its PCR with 60 Vbeta and 13 Jbeta primers. Clones were sequenced by immunoSEQ multiplex PCR, and TCRdb holds only the in-frame ones, with some missing. The sample holds roughly 200,000 clones, around 77% seen once. The sequencing sample was made of PBMCs. Receptors were obtained from a man between 60 and 70 years old in good health and CMV-seronegative.

On this clone: At one end the junction does not follow the germline gene, possibly because of a read error. The genes are TRBV6-5 and TRBJ1-2; 9 bases are shared with TRBD1. CDR3 length equals 14 residues. The germline V gene has CDR1 MNHEY and CDR2 SVGAGI. CDR3 protein: CASSYSRTGEGYPF. The CDR3 nucleotides read TGTGCCAGCAGTTACTCGCGGACAGGGGAAGGCTACCCCTTC.

This chain connects TRBV6-1 to TRBJ2-7; 8 nucleotides agree with TRBD1. The CDR3 runs to 16 residues. Germline V lookup: CDR1 MNHNS, CDR2 SASEGT. After removal of 0 bases from V and 3 bases from J, the junction contained 7 bases not matched to a gene. CDR3 amino acids: CASSEAFGQGYYEQYF. As DNA, the CDR3 is TGTGCCAGCAGTGAAGCGTTCGGACAGGGTTACTACGAGCAGTACTTC.

The V call is TRBV28, the J call TRBJ1-3, with D uncertain. The CDR3 has 17 residues. The V gene lost 3 bases and the J gene lost 4 bases, with 19 bases spanning the gap. Germline V gene data show CDR1 as MDHEN and CDR2 as SYDVKM. CDR3 DNA sequence: TGTGCCAGCAGTTTCGTCCGGGGTAAATTAAGGGGAAACACCATATATTTT. It encodes CASSFVRGKLRGNTIYF.

V is TRBV5-1 and J is TRBJ1-2, with 7 bases identical to TRBD1. The V and J ends lost 2 bases and 0 bases, in that order; junction bases with no gene match: 16. The CDR3 is 19 residues long. Germline CDR1 and CDR2: SGHRS and YFSETQ. The CDR3 sequence is CASSFRTPLGGSANYGYTF. The CDR3, as DNA: TGCGCCAGCAGCTTTCGGACTCCATTAGGGGGCTCCGCTAACTATGGCTACACCTTC.

The rearrangement joins TRBV6-4 to TRBJ1-3; weak D call: TRBD1 (5 bases). This CDR3 contains 14 residues. With 2 bases removed from V and 2 bases from J, the gap between germline ends came to 7 bases. Germline loops: CDR1 MRHNA, CDR2 SNTAGT. CDR3 region: CASSDRGAGNTIYF. The CDR3 DNA follows: TGTGCCAGCAGTGACCGGGGGGCTGGAAACACCATATATTTT.

V is TRBV15 and J is TRBJ2-1; unclear D gene. CDR3 length: 13 residues. The V and J ends lost 5 bases and 7 bases respectively, with 12 bases between them. Germline CDR1 LNHNV, CDR2 YYDKDF (reference sequence). The chain's CDR3 is CATSPNGLNEQFF. The CDR3 nucleotides read TGTGCCACCAGCCCCAACGGTCTTAATGAGCAGTTCTTC.

The rearrangement links TRBV6-4 to TRBJ1-2, with D unresolved. The CDR3 has 15 amino acids. The V gene's germline CDR1 is MRHNA and CDR2 SNTAGT. Trimming shortened V by 5 bases and J by 2 bases, and 15 bases separated the two germline ends. The CDR3 loop is CASSSQAGVNYGYTF. CDR3 nucleotides: TGTGCCAGCAGTTCCCAGGCGGGAGTGAACTATGGCTACACCTTC.

The chain has TRBV9 and TRBJ2-2, with TRBD1 as a possible D gene (6 bases). V gave up 0 bases and J gave up 5 bases, with 11 bases separating them. The CDR3 spans 15 residues. The germline CDR1 and CDR2 sequences are SGDLS and YYNGEE. CDR3: CASSVEQGWTGELFF. DNA of the CDR3: TGTGCCAGCAGCGTAGAACAGGGTTGGACCGGGGAGCTGTTTTTT.

The chain couples TRBV10-1 to TRBJ2-3; 7 nucleotides match TRBD2. The germline V gene has CDR1 WNHNN and CDR2 SYGVQD (reference sequence). The CDR3 length is 17 residues. V lost 0 bases, J lost 0 bases, and 6 bases stayed unmatched. In DNA, the CDR3 is TGCGCCAGCAGTGAGTCAGCTAGCGGCACTAGCACAGATACGCAGTATTTT. Translation: CASSESASGTSTDTQYF.

The V gene is TRBV7-3, the J gene TRBJ1-2; 7 bases line up with TRBD1. V lost 5 bases, J lost 4 bases, and 7 bases stayed unmatched. Germline CDR1 SGHTA, CDR2 FQGTGA. The length of the CDR3 is 14 residues. The DNA of the CDR3 is TGTGCCAGCAGCAGACAGGGCGGGCCCTATGGCTACACCTTC. Translating it yields CASSRQGGPYGYTF.

This clone was seen more than once but under ten times. This chain links TRBV19 with TRBJ1-5; no reliable D call. The length of the CDR3 is 18 residues. Deletions cut 0 bases from V and 1 base from J, with 16 bases between. Germline loops: CDR1 LNHDA, CDR2 SQIVND (reference sequence). The DNA of the CDR3 is TGTGCCAGTAGTATAGATCTAGCATCTGGGCAGAGCAATCAGCCCCAGCATTTT. It encodes CASSIDLASGQSNQPQHF.

The V and J genes are TRBV28 and TRBJ1-5, with TRBD1 matching over 7 bases. V was pared by 6 bases and J by 7 bases, with 6 bases of the junction left unmatched. This CDR3 contains 13 residues. Looked up from germline, CDR1 is MDHEN and CDR2 is SYDVKM. CDR3 nucleotide sequence: TGTGCCAGCAGCGAGGGACAGCTACAGCCCCAGCATTTT. Its translation: CASSEGQLQPQHF.

The CDR3 DNA follows: TGCGCCAGCAGTGTTACAGGGGAATCCGGGGAGCTGTTTTTT. Encoded protein: CASSVTGESGELFF. The chain links TRBV10-2 to TRBJ2-2; 7 bases line up with TRBD1. Germline lookup yields CDR1 WSHSY and CDR2 SAAADI. The V segment lost 4 bases and the J segment 6 bases; nucleotides outside the gene matches: 5. This CDR3 is built from 14 residues.

This clone was detected once. The V gene is TRBV15, the J gene TRBJ2-1; 11 bases map to TRBD1. V trimming: 4 bases; J trimming: 1 base; junction bases outside the gene matches: 6. The V gene's germline CDR1 is LNHNV and CDR2 YYDKDF (reference sequence). This CDR3 has 17 residues. In DNA form, the CDR3 reads TGTGCCACCAGCAACCAGGGACAGGGGGGTTCCTACAATGAGCAGTTCTTC. Its translation is CATSNQGQGGSYNEQFF.

J is TRBJ2-7 and V is TRBV6-1, with 7 positions matching TRBD2. V dropped 2 bases and J dropped 0; count of bases not matched to a gene: 16. Germline CDR1 MNHNS, CDR2 SASEGT. The CDR3 has 19 amino acids. This CDR3 is CASSEKESSVGGFSYEQYF. The DNA for the CDR3 is TGTGCCAGCAGTGAAAAGGAAAGTTCCGTGGGGGGGTTCTCCTACGAGCAGTACTTC.

The chain has TRBV7-9 and TRBJ2-3; 9 positions agree with TRBD2. The junction had 13 bases not matched to a gene; V was cut back by 3 bases and J by 6 bases. The CDR3 sequence is 17 residues long. Germline V gene sequence: CDR1 SEHNR, CDR2 FQNEAQ (reference sequence). The CDR3 loop reads CASSLAGAGGHTDTQYF. CDR3 bases: TGTGCCAGCAGCTTGGCCGGGGCGGGGGGGCACACGGATACGCAGTATTTT.

The chain links TRBV6-6 to TRBJ2-7; D gene uncertain. CDR3 length: 13 amino acids. In germline, CDR1 is MNHNY, CDR2 SVGAGI (reference sequence). V was trimmed by 0 bases and J by 4 bases, leaving 7 bases between them. The CDR3, as DNA: TGTGCCAGCAGTTACTCGGTCGGGTACGAGCAGTACTTC. Amino acids: CASSYSVGYEQYF.

There are a few counts of this clone. This chain links TRBV6-5 with TRBJ1-1; D may be TRBD1 (5 bases). V lost 0 bases to trimming and J lost 1 base, with 6 bases between them. The CDR3 sequence is 14 residues long. Germline loops: CDR1 MNHEY, CDR2 SVGAGI. The CDR3, as DNA: TGTGCCAGCAGTTACTCCCAGGGGAACACTGAAGCTTTCTTT. It is translated as CASSYSQGNTEAFF.

V is TRBV7-2 and J is TRBJ2-7; perhaps TRBD1 as D (6 bases). Germline V gene sequence: CDR1 SGHTA, CDR2 FQGNSA. The CDR3 is 15 residues long. Trimming took 1 base from V and 5 from J, leaving 15 bases between them. CDR3 loop: CASSLGQAVQDEQYF. The CDR3 DNA reads as TGTGCCAGCAGCTTAGGACAGGCCGTCCAGGACGAGCAGTACTTC.

This clone came up a few times. The chain employs TRBV5-1 and TRBJ2-1, with D possibly being TRBD2 (6 bases). From germline, CDR1 is SGHRS and CDR2 YFSETQ. V was shortened by 5 bases and J by 5 bases, with 17 bases between the two germline ends. The CDR3 has 15 residues. CDR3 in amino acids: CASRGSLAPNNEQFF. CDR3 sequence (DNA): TGCGCCAGCAGGGGTTCACTAGCACCTAACAATGAGCAGTTCTTC.